This record concerns one T cell receptor beta chain sequence. The data derive from a study of blood T cell repertoires in COVID-19. V was trimmed by 2 bases and J by 0 bases, leaving 10 bases between them. Germline CDR1 is SEHNR and CDR2 is FQNEAQ (reference sequence). The length of the CDR3 is 15 residues. The protocol was immunoSEQ multiplex PCR, while the TCRdb copy is restricted to in-frame clones and leaves out a portion. The profile shows approximately 150,000 clones, around 90% of them singletons. This rearrangement joins TRBV7-9 to TRBJ1-2; D uncertain. This receptor was identified in an older woman who had recovered from COVID-19. The sample was peripheral blood. The CDR3 region has the DNA TGTGCCAGCAGCTTAATCTGGTTAGCTAACTATGGCTACACCTTC. As protein: CASSLIWLANYGYTF.